This T cell receptor delta chain was identified during a study of delta chains in infants with herpesvirus infections (dated by TCRdb to 2023 to 2025). Study-level background: A Ugandan infant birth cohort was prospectively followed from birth to characterize gammadelta T cell responses to primary cytomegalovirus (CMV) infection. The study searched for a public fetal Vdelta1/Vgamma8 gammadelta TCR clonotype in infants who acquired CMV infection after birth. gammadelta TCRs were sequenced from PBMC obtained from some 20 CMV-infected infants (one congenitally infected) and 8 CMV-uninfected infants for whom sufficient sample was available. Infant blood samples were grouped into approximate age categories of 1.5, 4, 8 and 12 months. Previously published Belgian fetal and cord blood gammadelta TCR data were included only for comparison and were not generated in this cohort.

Infants were enrolled after their mothers, pregnant women receiving prenatal care in Kampala, Uganda, were recruited, and documentation of maternal HIV status was required. Home visits to families took place weekly, and collection of infant clinical information, oral swabs and peripheral blood began at 6 weeks of age and was repeated every 4 months after that. After blood was collected in heparin tubes, PBMC were isolated using Ficoll-Paque density gradient centrifugation and then cryopreserved. CDR1 and CDR2, looked up from the germline V gene, are TSWWSYY and QGS. The CDR3 spans 24 residues, from the cysteine through the phenylalanine. This entry keeps only the CDR3 DNA: 72 bases, framed from base 1. V loses 0 bases of germline sequence and J loses 0 bases, and the interval between the two ends is 32 bases. The library was obtained by RT-PCR. To generate TCR cDNA, RNA from PBMC was reverse transcribed using SuperScript II together with primers specific for the gamma chain and the delta chain. The cDNA was purified with AMPure XP beads, then amplified and indexed with Illumina adapters using the Nextera XT Index Kit. Sequencing of gammadelta TCR libraries was carried out on an Illumina MiSeq using a V2 300-cycle kit. As for how the authors treated the data: Using MiXCR v2.1.12, CDR3 sequences were assembled, and reads were mapped onto D, J and V genes obtained from GenBank. VDJtools v1.2.1 was used to carry out repertoire analyses of the CDR3 clonotypes. For TCRdb, the public reads were processed anew by CATT, and duplicate DNA sequences were folded into one row. The V and J calls were determined by TCRdb, not by the authors. A total of approximately 1,600 delta-chain clones appear in this sample, roughly 27% of them only once. 11% of the sample goes to the ten largest clones.

General study outcomes and caveats: The public clonotype was detected only at the first time point after infection and was not found in uninfected infants or in infants infected after 120 days. The public Vdelta1 clonotype appeared in about 20% of the 18 CMV-infected infants: three infected postnatally before 120 days of age, plus the congenitally infected infant. Within Vdelta1 cells, the frequency of the public clonotype appeared to be inversely correlated with age at infection and to decay rapidly, seemingly not persisting past roughly two months. In CMV-uninfected infants, the public clonotype might still be present but below the detection limit. The authors acknowledged a small sample size and a lack of race- or environment-matched controls, because almost all Ugandans acquire CMV before adulthood.

Remarks on this clone: Which antigen it targets is not known. Base quality data are lacking; no much larger clone is found one base away.

This receptor was taken from a human donor who was a Ugandan infant, either HIV-exposed or HIV-unexposed (not recorded which). The sample here was peripheral blood, taken at time point 3 of longitudinal follow-up. The rearrangement combines TRDV1 with TRDJ2; possibly the D gene is TRDD3, per 8 matching bases. The CDR3 sequence is CALGELPFLPYGGGSKALTAQLFF. The nucleotide sequence is TGTGCTCTTGGGGAACTTCCCTTCCTCCCCTATGGTGGGGGATCCAAAGCTTTGACAGCACAACTCTTCTTT.